This T cell receptor beta chain appears in the sequencing data of a study of molecular identifiers for immune sequencing clone quantification. TCR libraries were built in bulk with a published protocol and specific TCR primers. TCRdb reanalysed the PCR reads using MiXCR and keeps one entry per CDR3 protein. The sample holds roughly 86,000 distinct CDR3 sequences, 15% to 20% seen once. Findings and caveats of the study: Identical TCR molecules that share a barcode could lead to an underestimation of highly expanded clone sizes. Clones with over 20 RNA copies captured over 98% of effector molecules but under 1% of naive ones.

Naive CD8 T cell sorting was performed on the CD8+CD4-CCR7+CD45RA+ phenotype. Germline-derived CDR1 and CDR2 are SGHDT and YYEEEE. The CDR3 is made up of 14 amino acids. As for this clonotype: As yet, its antigen is unknown. Since a much larger clone is just one base distant, this may be a read error.

The receptor's source is a human donor in good health. Some libraries in this study had Jurkat cell RNA spiked in. The V gene is TRBV5-6, the J gene TRBJ2-5, with TRBD2 identical over 8 bases. Specimen: naive CD8+ T cells from blood, with Jurkat cell RNA spiked in. Subset in this sample: FACS-sorted CD8+CD4-CCR7+CD45RA+ naive T cells. In DNA, the CDR3 is TGTGCCAGCAGCACGGGGGGGACCCAAGAGGCCCAGTACTTC. Amino acid sequence: CASSTGGTQEAQYF.